This TCR beta chain was sequenced in a study of patients and donors after allogeneic stem cell transplantation. Per germline, CDR1 DFQATT and CDR2 SNEGSKA (reference sequence). Between the trimmed V and J ends, which lost 0 bases and 0 bases, there was a span of 12 bases. This CDR3 contains 17 residues. TCRdb passed the RT-PCR reads through MiXCR, listing each CDR3 protein once. The sample includes 920,000 or so distinct CDR3 sequences, about a sixth of them seen just once. The chain combines TRBV20-1 with TRBJ1-6; TRBD1 is a possible D gene (5 bases). Input material: blood, either unsorted or a sorted T cell fraction (not recorded which). The sequence was collected from a human donor who was either an allogeneic HSCT recipient or a stem cell or donor lymphocyte infusion donor (not recorded which). It is not recorded whose cells these are; they may come from a transplant donor. Written as DNA, the CDR3 is TGCAGTGCTAGAGAGGGGCAGATGAGCTCCTATAATTCACCCCTCCACTTT. This sequence encodes CSAREGQMSSYNSPLHF.